The 12 T cell receptor beta chains reported below all come from one sample, sequenced in a study of neurological immune-mediated disorders. TCRdb re-derived calls from the 5' RACE reads in MiXCR, one entry per CDR3 protein. The sample consists of 65,000 to 90,000 distinct CDR3 sequences, 3% to 4% of them appearing once. Sequences were obtained from PBMCs. Receptors originate from a woman aged 45-60 years with multiple sclerosis.

This clonotype was found many times. V and J are TRBV6-5 and TRBJ1-2, with unresolved D. This CDR3 has 15 residues. Germline CDR1 MNHEY, CDR2 SVGAGI. The ends were cut back, 2 bases at V and 4 bases at J, with 14 bases in the middle. The CDR3 sequence: CASSYEPGISYGYTF. The CDR3 coding sequence is TGTGCCAGCAGTTACGAGCCGGGGATAAGCTATGGCTACACCTTC.

This clonotype has at least ten counts. The chain links TRBV27 to TRBJ1-5, with D possibly TRBD1 on 6 matching bases. Germline V CDR1 and CDR2: MNHEY, SMNVEV (reference sequence). This CDR3 spans 14 amino acids. The germline V and J ends were trimmed by 3 bases and 2 bases, with 8 bases remaining between them. The CDR3 is CASSLYRGNQPQHF. The CDR3 DNA is TGTGCCAGCAGTTTGTACAGGGGCAATCAGCCCCAGCATTTT.

At least ten counts were recorded for this clonotype. The DNA of the CDR3 is TGTGCCAGCAGCTCCCAGGGGGACGGGGAGCAGTACTTC. It is translated as CASSSQGDGEQYF. This chain connects TRBV7-3 to TRBJ2-7; 7 bases fit TRBD1. Losses at the gene ends were 4 bases for V and 7 bases for J; bases not matched to a gene: 7. The CDR3 is made up of 13 amino acids. Germline lookup yields CDR1 SGHTA and CDR2 FQGTGA.

At least ten counts were recorded for this clonotype. This chain uses TRBV20-1 with TRBJ1-5; D ambiguous. V shed 7 bases and J shed 0 bases, with 13 bases lying between them. From germline, CDR1 is DFQATT and CDR2 SNEGSKA (reference sequence). The CDR3 is 14 amino acids. Here the CDR3 reads CSVNSHDSNQPQHF. CDR3 bases: TGCAGTGTGAACTCGCACGATAGCAATCAGCCCCAGCATTTT.

Ten or more counts support this clonotype. The chain links TRBV7-9 to TRBJ2-7; perhaps TRBD1 as D (5 bases). V was cut by 5 bases and J by 2 bases, with 16 bases left in between. Germline V lookup: CDR1 SEHNR, CDR2 FQNEAQ (reference sequence). The CDR3 runs 15 residues. The CDR3 reads CASSPLAGMAYEQYF. The CDR3 DNA is TGTGCCAGCAGCCCTCTGGCAGGGATGGCCTACGAGCAGTACTTC.

This clonotype was seen ten or more times. The rearrangement uses TRBV5-1 and TRBJ2-3, with 10 bases matching TRBD2. The length of the CDR3 is 16 residues. Unmatched junction bases numbered 4, after V lost 3 bases and J lost 0 bases. Germline loops: CDR1 SGHRS, CDR2 YFSETQ. The CDR3 loop is CASSYPSGGSTDTQYF. The CDR3 region has the DNA TGCGCCAGCAGCTACCCTAGCGGGGGTAGCACAGATACGCAGTATTTT.

This clonotype occurred many times. The chain is built from TRBV7-8 and TRBJ1-5; D is ambiguous. Germline V CDR1 and CDR2: SGHVS, FQNEAQ. Trimming pared 5 bases from V and 6 bases from J, leaving 17 bases between. The CDR3 spans 15 residues. DNA of the CDR3: TGTGCCAGCAGCCCCCGGCGCGGGTCCCTTCAGCCCCAGCATTTT. This translates into CASSPRRGSLQPQHF.

This clonotype came up many times. V usage is TRBV6-5 and J usage is TRBJ1-1; D ambiguous. V lost 0 bases and J 8 bases, leaving 16 bases between the germline ends. This CDR3 spans 15 amino acids. The V gene's germline CDR1 is MNHEY and CDR2 SVGAGI. The CDR3 region is CASSYSISGKSEAFF. CDR3 sequence (DNA): TGTGCCAGCAGTTACTCGATCTCTGGCAAATCCGAAGCTTTCTTT.

This clonotype occurred many times. The chain uses TRBV5-1 and TRBJ1-1; a possible D gene is TRBD1 (5 bases). CDR3 size: 14 residues. Trimming removed 3 bases from V and 1 base from J, with 10 bases in between. Looked up from germline, CDR1 is SGHRS and CDR2 is YFSETQ. The CDR3 DNA sequence: TGCGCCAGCAGCTACGACGGGGGGAACACTGAAGCTTTCTTT. Its protein product is CASSYDGGNTEAFF.

This clonotype was counted many times. The genes are TRBV15 and TRBJ2-2; perhaps TRBD2 as D (5 bases). Germline loops: CDR1 LNHNV, CDR2 YYDKDF (reference sequence). V lost 4 bases and J 1 base, leaving 7 bases between the germline ends. The CDR3 length is 14 residues. The CDR3 spells CATSTGWNTGELFF. CDR3 coding DNA: TGTGCCACCAGCACGGGGTGGAACACCGGGGAGCTGTTTTTT.

This clonotype was seen repeatedly, ten times or more. The chain recombines TRBV7-2 with TRBJ1-5, with D possibly matching TRBD1 (6 bases). V shed 2 bases and J shed 9 bases, with 17 bases lying between them. Germline CDR1 is SGHTA and CDR2 is FQGNSA. The CDR3 covers 15 residues. CDR3 sequence reads: CASSLISGAEWPQHF. As DNA, the CDR3 is TGTGCCAGCAGCTTAATATCGGGGGCCGAATGGCCCCAGCATTTT. Based on the CDR3 plus reference TRBV7-2 and TRBJ1-5, the full variable domain is GAGVSQSPSNKVTEKGKDVELRCDPISGHTALYWYRQSLGQGLEFLIYFQGNSAPDKSGLPSDRFSAERTGGSVSTLTIQRTQQEDSAVYLCASSLISGAEWPQHFGDGTRLSIL.

This clonotype was picked up many times. V is TRBV5-1 and J is TRBJ1-2, with 7 bases identical to TRBD1. The germline V gene has CDR1 SGHRS and CDR2 YFSETQ. This CDR3 region has 13 residues. Trimming cost V 3 bases and J 2 bases; bases outside gene matches: 1. DNA for the CDR3: TGCGCCAGCAGCTGGGGACAGAACTATGGCTACACCTTC. It specifies CASSWGQNYGYTF.